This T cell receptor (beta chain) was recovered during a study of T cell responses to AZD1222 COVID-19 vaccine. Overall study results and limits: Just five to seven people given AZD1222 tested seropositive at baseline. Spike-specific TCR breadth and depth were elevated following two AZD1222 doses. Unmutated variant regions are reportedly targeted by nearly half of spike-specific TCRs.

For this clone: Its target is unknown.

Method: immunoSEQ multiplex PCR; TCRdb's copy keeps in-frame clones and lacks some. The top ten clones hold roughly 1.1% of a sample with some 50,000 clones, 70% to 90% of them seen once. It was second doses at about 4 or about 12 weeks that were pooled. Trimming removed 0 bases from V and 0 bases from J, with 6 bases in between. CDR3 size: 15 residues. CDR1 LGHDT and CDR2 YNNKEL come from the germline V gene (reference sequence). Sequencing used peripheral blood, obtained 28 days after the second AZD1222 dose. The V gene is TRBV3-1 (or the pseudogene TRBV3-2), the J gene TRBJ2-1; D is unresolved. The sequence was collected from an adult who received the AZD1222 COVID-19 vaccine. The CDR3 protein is CASSQDPGSYNEQFF. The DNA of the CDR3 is TGTGCCAGCAGCCAAGATCCGGGCTCCTACAATGAGCAGTTCTTC.